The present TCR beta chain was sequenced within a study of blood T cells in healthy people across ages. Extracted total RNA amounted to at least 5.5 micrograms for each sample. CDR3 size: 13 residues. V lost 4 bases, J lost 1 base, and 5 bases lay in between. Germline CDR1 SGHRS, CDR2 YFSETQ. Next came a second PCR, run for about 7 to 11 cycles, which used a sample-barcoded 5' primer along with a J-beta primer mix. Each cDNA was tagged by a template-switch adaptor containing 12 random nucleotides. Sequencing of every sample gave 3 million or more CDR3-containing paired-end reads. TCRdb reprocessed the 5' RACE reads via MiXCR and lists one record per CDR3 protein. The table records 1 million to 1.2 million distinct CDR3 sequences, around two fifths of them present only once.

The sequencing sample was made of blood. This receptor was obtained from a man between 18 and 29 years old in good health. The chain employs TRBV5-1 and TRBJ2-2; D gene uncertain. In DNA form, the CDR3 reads TGCGCCAGCAGCACTTTGAACACCGGGGAGCTGTTTTTT. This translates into CASSTLNTGELFF.